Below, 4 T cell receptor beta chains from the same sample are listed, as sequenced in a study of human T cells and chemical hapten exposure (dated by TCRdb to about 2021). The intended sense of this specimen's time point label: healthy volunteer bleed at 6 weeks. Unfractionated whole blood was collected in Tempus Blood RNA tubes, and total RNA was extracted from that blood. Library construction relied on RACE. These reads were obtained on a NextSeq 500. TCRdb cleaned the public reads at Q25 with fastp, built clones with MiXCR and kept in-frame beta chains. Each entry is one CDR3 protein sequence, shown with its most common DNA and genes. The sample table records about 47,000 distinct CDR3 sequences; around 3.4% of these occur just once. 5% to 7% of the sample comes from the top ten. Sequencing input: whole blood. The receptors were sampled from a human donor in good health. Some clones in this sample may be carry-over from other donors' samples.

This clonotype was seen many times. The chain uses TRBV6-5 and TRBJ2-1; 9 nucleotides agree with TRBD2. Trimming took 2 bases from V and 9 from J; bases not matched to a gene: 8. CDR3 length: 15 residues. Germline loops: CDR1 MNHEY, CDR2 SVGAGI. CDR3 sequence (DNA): TGTGCCAGCAGTTACACGCCGGCGGGAGGGGGTGAGCAGTTCTTC. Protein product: CASSYTPAGGGEQFF.

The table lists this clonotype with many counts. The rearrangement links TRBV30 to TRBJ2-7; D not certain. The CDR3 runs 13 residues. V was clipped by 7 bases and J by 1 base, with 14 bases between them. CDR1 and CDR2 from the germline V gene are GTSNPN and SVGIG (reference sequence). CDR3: CASAYGSSYEQYF. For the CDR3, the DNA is TGTGCCTCGGCCTATGGGTCGTCCTACGAGCAGTACTTC.

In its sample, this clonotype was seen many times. The CDR3 nucleotides are TGCGCCAGCAGCGTGGGACGGCTGAGGGAGACTGAAGCTTTCTTT. The encoded protein is CASSVGRLRETEAFF. The chain is built from TRBV5-1 and TRBJ1-1; weak D call: TRBD1 (5 bases). Looked up from germline, CDR1 is SGHRS and CDR2 is YFSETQ. CDR3 length: 15 amino acids. The V gene lost 4 bases and the J gene lost 5 bases, with 18 bases spanning the gap.

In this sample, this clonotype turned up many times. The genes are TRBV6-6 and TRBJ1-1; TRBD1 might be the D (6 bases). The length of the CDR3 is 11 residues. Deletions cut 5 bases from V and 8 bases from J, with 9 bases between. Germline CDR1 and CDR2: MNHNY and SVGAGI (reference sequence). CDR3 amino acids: CASSHQGEAFF. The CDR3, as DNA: TGTGCCAGCAGTCATCAGGGGGAAGCTTTCTTT.